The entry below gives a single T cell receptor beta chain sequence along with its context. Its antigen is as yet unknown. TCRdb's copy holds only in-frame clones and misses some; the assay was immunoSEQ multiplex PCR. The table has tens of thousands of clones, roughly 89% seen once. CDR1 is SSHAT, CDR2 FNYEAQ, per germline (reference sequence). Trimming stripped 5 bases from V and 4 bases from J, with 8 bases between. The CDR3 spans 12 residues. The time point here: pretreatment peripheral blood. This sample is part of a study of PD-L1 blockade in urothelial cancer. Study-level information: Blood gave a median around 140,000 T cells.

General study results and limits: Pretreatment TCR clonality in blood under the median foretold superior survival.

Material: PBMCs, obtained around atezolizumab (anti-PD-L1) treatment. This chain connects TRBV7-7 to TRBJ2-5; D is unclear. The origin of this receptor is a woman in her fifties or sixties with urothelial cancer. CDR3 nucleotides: TGTGCCAGCAGCCCTCTAGGAGAGACCCAGTACTTC. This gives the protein CASSPLGETQYF.